This T cell receptor beta chain is drawn from a study of T cell repertoires in cytomegalovirus infection (dated by TCRdb to between 2018 and 2020). Describing the broader study: Alongside well-studied HLA-B-restricted epitopes, the peptide stimulations were aimed at recently identified HLA-C-restricted CMV epitopes, whose presentation resists viral immunomodulation. The HLA type of each donor mattered for the analysis, because public TCR beta signatures pointed to carriage of CMV infection along with the matching HLA type.

Comment on this clonotype: Its antigen is unknown. No base-level quality is on record; no much larger clone is a single base apart.

V loses 0 bases, J loses 4 bases, and the germline ends lie 22 bases apart. The CDR3 sequence holds 18 residues, the cysteine and phenylalanine included. Just CDR3 DNA is preserved here, 54 bases in frame from base 1. The germline V gene sets CDR1 to SGHRS and CDR2 to YFSETQ. The treatment or condition label here, explained by the study, means: in vitro stimulation with specific CMV peptide epitopes to enrich CMV-specific T cells. Sequencing was carried out with an Illumina HiSeq 1500. TCRdb applied fastp at Q25 and MiXCR to the public reads, then kept only in-frame beta chains. CDR3 protein sequences are deduplicated, and each keeps its most common genes and DNA. Here the sample has about 330,000 distinct CDR3 sequences; 34% occur a single time. About 13% of the sample comes from the top ten. Paper-wide results and their limitations: The ex vivo response was dominated by HLA-C-restricted CMV-specific TCR beta clonotypes, and the single most frequent clonotype in two of eight donors was supplied by these HLA-C-restricted clonotypes. In both this cohort and an independent cohort of approximately 350 donors, the cumulative frequency of public TCR beta family members distinguished carriers of CMV infection plus the relevant HLA type.

The sequence is built from TRBV5-1 and TRBJ2-5, with TRBD2 tentatively as D gene (6 bases match). This clonotype was obtained from a human donor in good health (CMV status not recorded). Some clones in this sample may be carry-over from other donors' samples. The sequencing here drew on cultured PBMCs, taken from culture after CMV antigen stimulation. Here the CDR3 is given as CASSLAAVGSRGGETQYF. The DNA sequence is TGCGCCAGCAGCTTGGCGGCAGTCGGGAGTCGGGGCGGAGAGACCCAGTACTTC.